The 27 T cell receptor beta chains in this list originate from one sample, sequenced in a study of Ad26.COV2.S vaccination and SARS-CoV-2 variants. TCRdb's copy holds only in-frame clones and misses some; the assay was immunoSEQ multiplex PCR. Counted here are almost 400,000 clones, roughly 90% occurring once; the ten biggest clones make up under 2%. Treatment in this sample: about 20 received Ad26.COV2.S at low or high dose, single or two shots; several received placebo; per-sample allocation not given. The samples were gathered on day 63 after the first injection of vaccine or placebo. The specimen was peripheral blood, collected in a trial of Ad26.COV2.S vaccine versus placebo. The source is a person between 18 and 60 years old who received the Ad26.COV2.S COVID-19 vaccine or a placebo.

This rearrangement joins TRBV4-3 to TRBJ2-1, with D perhaps assigned TRBD1 or TRBD2 (5 bases each). Deletions cut 0 bases from V and 8 bases from J, with 14 bases between. Germline values: CDR1 LGHNA, CDR2 YSLEER. This CDR3 contains 15 residues. CDR3 coding DNA: TGCGCCAGCAGCCAAGATGAGGGCCCCAGGGATGAGCAGTTCTTC. Its translation: CASSQDEGPRDEQFF.

The gene calls are TRBV5-1 and TRBJ2-2; the match to TRBD2 covers 11 bases. From germline, CDR1 is SGHRS and CDR2 YFSETQ. J lost 4 bases, V lost 4 bases, and 12 bases had no gene match. The CDR3 has 18 amino acids. CDR3 in amino acids: CASSALTSGRRGTGELFF. The CDR3 bases are TGCGCCAGCAGCGCTCTTACTAGCGGGAGAAGGGGCACCGGGGAGCTGTTTTTT.

The chain links TRBV28 to TRBJ2-3; D not certain. CDR1 is MDHEN and CDR2 is SYDVKM in the germline V gene. The CDR3 runs to 16 residues. Deletions cut 7 bases from V and 0 bases from J, with 17 bases between. The CDR3 sequence: CASKAISYLSTDTQYF. The CDR3 DNA sequence: TGTGCCAGCAAAGCGATTTCCTATCTTAGCACAGATACGCAGTATTTT. The full variable domain, rest sourced from reference TRBV28 and TRBJ2-3, is DVKVTQSSRYLVKRTGEKVFLECVQDMDHENMFWYRQDPGLGLRLIYFSYDVKMKEKGDIPEGYSVSREKKERFSLILESASTNQTSMYLCASKAISYLSTDTQYFGPGTRLTVL.

This chain uses TRBV30 with TRBJ1-1; tentatively, D is TRBD1 (5 bases). The V end lost 0 bases, the J end lost 7 bases, and 9 bases lay between the germline ends. CDR1 is GTSNPN, CDR2 SVGIG, per germline (reference sequence). The CDR3 covers 12 residues. In DNA form, the CDR3 reads TGTGCCTGGAGTGTTGGGACCCATGAAGCTTTCTTT. Protein sequence: CAWSVGTHEAFF.

This chain connects TRBV7-2 to TRBJ2-3; TRBD2 matches 12 bases. CDR3 length: 16 residues. Per germline, CDR1 SGHTA and CDR2 FQGNSA. V shed 2 bases, J shed 2 bases, and the junction held 2 bases outside the gene matches. CDR3 loop: CASSLRTSGTTDTQYF. In DNA form, the CDR3 reads TGTGCCAGCAGCTTAAGGACTAGCGGGACCACAGATACGCAGTATTTT.

This clone was detected only once. The chain couples TRBV6-5 to TRBJ2-1; D may be TRBD2 (5 bases). The ends were cut back, 8 bases at V and 0 bases at J, with 8 bases in the middle. Germline lookup yields CDR1 MNHEY and CDR2 SVGAGI. CDR3 length: 13 amino acids. CDR3 nucleotides: TGTGCCAGCGGGAGAGACTCCTACAATGAGCAGTTCTTC. This gives the protein CASGRDSYNEQFF.

This chain uses TRBV27 with TRBJ1-1; 10 bases line up with TRBD1. Germline CDR1 and CDR2: MNHEY and SMNVEV (reference sequence). The CDR3 runs to 17 residues. With V trimmed by 2 bases and J by 0 bases, 6 bases remained unmatched. The CDR3 coding sequence is TGTGCCAGCAGTTTAAACGACAGGGGGCGCGTGAACACTGAAGCTTTCTTT. Amino acid sequence: CASSLNDRGRVNTEAFF.

The chain carries TRBV7-9 and TRBJ2-7, with TRBD2 identical over 7 bases. Germline V gene lookup returns CDR1 SEHNR and CDR2 FQNEAQ (reference sequence). This CDR3 region has 13 residues. V gave up 4 bases and J gave up 3 bases; unmatched junction bases: 3. CDR3 bases: TGTGCCAGCAGCTGGGGGGAGGGCTACGAGCAGTACTTC. It encodes CASSWGEGYEQYF.

This rearrangement joins TRBV18 to TRBJ2-6; 10 nucleotides line up with TRBD1. Trimming cost V 0 bases and J 0 bases; bases outside gene matches: 5. CDR1 KGHSH and CDR2 LQKENI come from the germline V gene. CDR3 size: 19 residues. The chain's CDR3 is CASSPPGQGSYSGANVLTF. The CDR3 coding sequence is TGTGCCAGCTCACCACCGGGACAGGGGTCCTACTCTGGGGCCAACGTCCTGACTTTC.

CDR3 in DNA: TGCGCCAGCAGCTCAAGTCCCGGGACAGGGGTGGGGACTGAAGCTTTCTTT. This encodes CASSSSPGTGVGTEAFF. The chain recombines TRBV5-1 with TRBJ1-1, with TRBD1 matching over 10 bases. CDR3 length equals 17 residues. The junction had 13 bases not matched to a gene; V was cut back by 3 bases and J by 5 bases. Looked up from germline, CDR1 is SGHRS and CDR2 is YFSETQ. The whole variable domain, remainder taken from reference TRBV5-1 and TRBJ1-1, is KAGVTQTPRYLIKTRGQQVTLSCSPISGHRSVSWYQQTPGQGLQFLFEYFSETQRNKGNFPGRFSGRQFSNSRSEMNVSTLELGDSALYLCASSSSPGTGVGTEAFFGQGTRLTVV.

This clone was counted a single time. This chain connects TRBV5-1 to TRBJ2-5, with 13 bases fitting TRBD2. The CDR3 runs to 17 residues. Germline CDR1 SGHRS, CDR2 YFSETQ. Germline trimming cut 4 bases from V and 0 bases from J; bases unmatched to any gene: 6. CDR3 sequence: CASSTGTSGTYQETQYF. The CDR3, as DNA: TGCGCCAGCAGCACTGGGACTAGCGGGACCTACCAAGAGACCCAGTACTTC.

The chain has TRBV27 and TRBJ2-5; unclear D gene. From germline, CDR1 is MNHEY and CDR2 SMNVEV (reference sequence). Between the trimmed V and J ends, which lost 3 bases and 1 base, there was a span of 9 bases. The CDR3 extends over 14 amino acids. DNA for the CDR3: TGTGCCAGCAGTTTCAGGACGGCCCAAGAGACCCAGTACTTC. This gives the protein CASSFRTAQETQYF.

The V call is TRBV7-9, the J call TRBJ2-5, with 7 nucleotides matching TRBD2. CDR3 length equals 17 residues. Germline assignment: CDR1 SEHNR and CDR2 FQNEAQ (reference sequence). J lost 2 bases, V lost 5 bases, and 14 bases had no gene match. CDR3 region: CASSPSLLAEIQETQYF. DNA for the CDR3: TGTGCCAGCAGCCCGAGCCTCCTAGCGGAGATTCAAGAGACCCAGTACTTC.

The genes are TRBV28 and TRBJ2-7, with a weak D call TRBD2 (6 bases). Deletions cut 2 bases from V and 0 bases from J, with 14 bases between. Germline lookup yields CDR1 MDHEN and CDR2 SYDVKM. CDR3 length equals 16 residues. CDR3 region: CASSLGVVAVSYEQYF. As DNA, the CDR3 is TGTGCCAGCAGTTTAGGGGTGGTAGCGGTCTCCTACGAGCAGTACTTC.

This clone was seen once. V and J are TRBV7-8 and TRBJ2-5; D unclear. CDR1 and CDR2 from the germline V gene are SGHVS and FQNEAQ. The V and J ends lost 1 base and 2 bases respectively, with 8 bases between them. CDR3 length: 14 residues. This chain's CDR3 is CASSLGARQETQYF. The CDR3, as DNA: TGTGCCAGCAGCTTAGGTGCTAGGCAAGAGACCCAGTACTTC.

This chain uses TRBV7-2 with TRBJ2-1, with unresolved D. The ends were cut back, 5 bases at V and 7 bases at J, with 9 bases in the middle. Germline CDR1 SGHTA, CDR2 FQGNSA. This CDR3 contains 12 residues. CDR3 amino acids: CASSPPRNEQFF. CDR3 nucleotides: TGTGCCAGCAGCCCCCCCAGAAATGAGCAGTTCTTC.

This clone has only one observation. The chain links TRBV11-1 to TRBJ2-5, with TRBD2 as a possible D gene (5 bases). The V and J ends lost 5 bases and 3 bases respectively, with 7 bases between them. Germline CDR1 and CDR2: SGHAT and FQDESV (reference sequence). CDR3 size: 12 residues. CDR3 bases: TGTGCCAGCAGCCTCGGGGAAGAGACCCAGTACTTC. Amino acid sequence: CASSLGEETQYF.

J is TRBJ2-5 and V is TRBV27, with D perhaps matching TRBD2 (6 bases). V lost 8 bases and J lost 2, with 12 bases in between. The length of the CDR3 is 13 residues. The germline V gene has CDR1 MNHEY and CDR2 SMNVEV (reference sequence). The CDR3 spells CASGLGGQETQYF. The CDR3, as DNA: TGTGCCAGCGGCTTGGGGGGACAAGAGACCCAGTACTTC.

The chain links TRBV24-1 to TRBJ1-5, with D tentatively TRBD1 (6 bases). This CDR3 comprises 13 residues. V was pared by 6 bases and J by 6 bases, with 11 bases between. Germline V CDR1 and CDR2: KGHDR, SFDVKD. Here the CDR3 DNA reads TGTGCCACCAGTTTAACAGGGAGTCAGCCCCAGCATTTT. This encodes CATSLTGSQPQHF.

This clone appeared once. V and J are TRBV27 and TRBJ2-1; 11 bases map to TRBD2. The CDR3 length is 16 residues. With 5 bases clipped from V and 4 bases from J, the junction kept 7 bases outside the gene matches. CDR1 is MNHEY, CDR2 SMNVEV, per germline (reference sequence). The chain's CDR3 is CASSTLGLADYNEQFF. DNA for the CDR3: TGTGCCAGCAGTACGCTGGGACTAGCGGATTACAATGAGCAGTTCTTC.

This rearrangement joins TRBV5-1 to TRBJ1-1, with unresolved D. This CDR3 is 14 amino acids long. The V end lost 4 bases, the J end lost 3 bases, and 13 bases lay between the germline ends. CDR1 and CDR2 from the germline V gene are SGHRS and YFSETQ. The CDR3 sequence is CASSPAGRYTEAFF. CDR3 nucleotide sequence: TGCGCCAGCAGCCCGGCCGGGCGGTACACTGAAGCTTTCTTT.

V usage is TRBV3-1 (or the pseudogene TRBV3-2) and J usage is TRBJ2-7; D is undetermined. Germline V gene lookup returns CDR1 LGHDT and CDR2 YNNKEL (reference sequence). Trimming removed 3 bases at V and 10 bases at J, with 13 bases between. CDR3 size: 12 residues. The CDR3 DNA follows: TGTGCCAGCAGCCAGGAAGGGCGGATTCAGTACTTC. This codes for CASSQEGRIQYF.

The V and J genes are TRBV7-2 and TRBJ2-7, with D tentatively TRBD1 (6 bases). Germline loops: CDR1 SGHTA, CDR2 FQGNSA. Deletions cut 5 bases from V and 3 bases from J, with 14 bases between. CDR3 length: 14 amino acids. In DNA, the CDR3 is TGTGCCAGCAGCCCAGGGACATGGGGCTACGAGCAGTACTTC. It specifies CASSPGTWGYEQYF. Based on the CDR3 plus reference TRBV7-2 and TRBJ2-7, the full variable domain is GAGVSQSPSNKVTEKGKDVELRCDPISGHTALYWYRQSLGQGLEFLIYFQGNSAPDKSGLPSDRFSAERTGGSVSTLTIQRTQQEDSAVYLCASSPGTWGYEQYFGPGTRLTVT.

This chain links TRBV9 with TRBJ1-6, with 8 bases aligning to TRBD1. The CDR3 has 16 residues. Germline assignment: CDR1 SGDLS and CDR2 YYNGEE. The J segment lost 9 bases and the V segment lost 3 bases, leaving 11 bases of the junction unmatched. The CDR3 bases are TGTGCCAGCAGCGCACGAGACAGGGGCCAGGGTTCACCCCTCCACTTT. Protein sequence: CASSARDRGQGSPLHF.

The chain has TRBV9 and TRBJ1-1; D possibly corresponds to TRBD1 (5 bases). The CDR3 extends over 17 amino acids. The V end was cut by 4 bases, the J end by 1 base, with 20 bases between. Germline-derived CDR1 and CDR2 are SGDLS and YYNGEE. This CDR3 is CASSPRGVGSPNTEAFF. The CDR3 DNA reads TGTGCCAGCAGCCCTCGGGGGGTCGGGTCCCCGAACACTGAAGCTTTCTTT.

The CDR3 is CASRYSPGGANEQFF. The CDR3 DNA sequence: TGTGCCAGCAGGTATTCCCCGGGGGGGGCTAATGAGCAGTTCTTC. The chain combines TRBV28 with TRBJ2-1, with 8 bases fitting TRBD2. This CDR3 comprises 15 residues. The germline V gene encodes CDR1 MDHEN and CDR2 SYDVKM. V gave up 6 bases and J gave up 7 bases; unmatched junction bases: 11.

The V and J genes are TRBV18 and TRBJ1-2; no reliable D call. V dropped 4 bases and J dropped 0 bases, with 18 bases sitting between them. The CDR3 totals 17 residues. Germline CDR1 KGHSH, CDR2 LQKENI. CDR3 bases: TGTGCCAGCTCACATCTACATAGGGCCCGAACTAACTATGGCTACACCTTC. Its translation is CASSHLHRARTNYGYTF.